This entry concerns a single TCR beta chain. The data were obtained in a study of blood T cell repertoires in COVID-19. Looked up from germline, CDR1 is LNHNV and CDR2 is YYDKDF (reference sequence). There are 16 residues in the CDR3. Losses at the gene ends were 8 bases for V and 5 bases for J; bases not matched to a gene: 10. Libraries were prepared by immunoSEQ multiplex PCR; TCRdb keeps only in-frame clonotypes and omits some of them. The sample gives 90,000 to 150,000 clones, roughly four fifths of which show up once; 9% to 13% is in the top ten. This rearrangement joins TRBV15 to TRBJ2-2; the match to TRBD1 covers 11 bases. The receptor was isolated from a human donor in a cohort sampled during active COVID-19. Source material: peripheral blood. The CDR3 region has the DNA TGTGCCACCCGTATGGGGACAGGGGGTGGAACCGGGGAGCTGTTTTTT. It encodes CATRMGTGGGTGELFF.